Listed below are T cell receptor beta chains from one sample, sequenced in a study of T-cell reconstitution after alpha-beta-depleted transplantation in children. From the PCR reads, TCRdb called clonotypes with MiXCR, one entry per CDR3 protein. Among 200,000 to 250,000 distinct CDR3 sequences listed, around 10% were seen once. The sample consisted of PBMCs from the stem cell graft donor, taken from the stem cell graft. Every receptor here comes from a human donor who donated a stem cell graft to a child with acute lymphoblastic leukemia. CDR3s include the opening cysteine and the closing phenylalanine or tryptophan. Each record gives: CDR3 DNA, CDR3 protein, J gene, V gene, D gene, clone size. The D gene is left open where the match is weak. Size values are once, few and many counts, or a class for expanded clones, and some rows have none.

DNA: TGTGCCATAGCGGGGGGCCGGGATACGCAGTATTTT
CDR3: CAIAGGRDTQYF
J: TRBJ2-3
V: TRBV10-3
D: TRBD2
size: NA

DNA: TGTGCCAGCTCACCGAAGGGTGCTCCAGATACGCAGTATTTT
CDR3: CASSPKGAPDTQYF
J: TRBJ2-3
V: TRBV18
D: NA
size: NA

DNA: TGTGCCAGCAGCTTTAGGACAGGCGACGTAGAGACCCAGTACTTC
CDR3: CASSFRTGDVETQYF
J: TRBJ2-5
V: TRBV11-2
D: TRBD1
size: NA

DNA: TGCAGTGCTAGCTCCAGGTCTAGCGAGCAGTACTTC
CDR3: CSASSRSSEQYF
J: TRBJ2-7
V: TRBV20-1
D: NA
size: few

DNA: TGTGCCAGCAGCTCCGGGACAGGGGGCTACGAGCAGTACTTC
CDR3: CASSSGTGGYEQYF
J: TRBJ2-7
V: TRBV5-1
D: TRBD1
size: many

DNA: TGCGCCAGCAGTGAGTCCCGAATGACAGGACCCCAAGAGACCCAGTACTTC
CDR3: CASSESRMTGPQETQYF
J: TRBJ2-5
V: TRBV10-2
D: NA
size: few

DNA: TGTGCCAGCAGTTACGGCAGGGACAATGAGCAGTTCTTC
CDR3: CASSYGRDNEQFF
J: TRBJ2-1
V: TRBV6-6
D: NA
size: many

DNA: TGTGCCAGCAGTTTCAGGGACAGGGGTTCGGACACCGGGGAGCTGTTTTTT
CDR3: CASSFRDRGSDTGELFF
J: TRBJ2-2
V: TRBV27
D: TRBD1
size: many

DNA: TGTGCCAGCAGTGAGGTGTGGGACATTGATGAAAAACTGTTTTTT
CDR3: CASSEVWDIDEKLFF
J: TRBJ1-4
V: TRBV6-1
D: NA
size: many

DNA: TGTGCCAGCAGCTTAGACGGGCAATATGGCTACACCTTC
CDR3: CASSLDGQYGYTF
J: TRBJ1-2
V: TRBV11-2
D: NA
size: NA

DNA: TGCAGCGTTGTAGGCACTAGCGGGGACACAGATACGCAGTATTTT
CDR3: CSVVGTSGDTDTQYF
J: TRBJ2-3
V: TRBV29-1
D: TRBD2
size: few

DNA: TGCGCCAGCAGCTTGGAGGCCGGGGAGACCCAGTACTTC
CDR3: CASSLEAGETQYF
J: TRBJ2-5
V: TRBV5-1
D: NA
size: NA

DNA: TGTGCCAGCAGCTTAGGGGGTTTTGGCAATGAGCAGTTCTTC
CDR3: CASSLGGFGNEQFF
J: TRBJ2-1
V: TRBV7-9
D: NA
size: many

DNA: TGTGCCAGCAGTATATCGAGGGGGGAGAGCTCCTACGAGCAGTACTTC
CDR3: CASSISRGESSYEQYF
J: TRBJ2-7
V: TRBV27
D: NA
size: NA

DNA: TGTGCCAGCAGCCCTGGACAGGGAAAAGAGACCCAGTACTTC
CDR3: CASSPGQGKETQYF
J: TRBJ2-5
V: TRBV5-6
D: TRBD1
size: few

DNA: TGCAGTGCTAGTGAAAACCGGGCCGGGGGGTATGAAGCTTTCTTT
CDR3: CSASENRAGGYEAFF
J: TRBJ1-1
V: TRBV20-1
D: NA
size: NA

DNA: TGTGCCAGCACACTAGACAGGGATCATGAGCAGTTCTTC
CDR3: CASTLDRDHEQFF
J: TRBJ2-1
V: TRBV4-2
D: TRBD1
size: many

DNA: TGCGCCAGCAGCTTGGACCTCGTCGGCGGCCATGAGCAGTTCTTC
CDR3: CASSLDLVGGHEQFF
J: TRBJ2-1
V: TRBV5-1
D: NA
size: few

DNA: TGTGCCAGCAGCTTAGGTGGTGGTAGCGGGGGCACCGGGGAGCTGTTTTTT
CDR3: CASSLGGGSGGTGELFF
J: TRBJ2-2
V: TRBV7-8
D: TRBD2
size: few

DNA: TGTGCCACCAGCAGTTGGACTGGTAGGGATGGCTACACCTTC
CDR3: CATSSWTGRDGYTF
J: TRBJ1-2
V: TRBV15
D: NA
size: many

DNA: TGTGCCAGCAGTCTAGTGGGCGAGCAGTTCTTC
CDR3: CASSLVGEQFF
J: TRBJ2-1
V: TRBV28
D: NA
size: many

DNA: TGTGCCAGCAGCTCCGGGACAGGGAATGAAAAACTGTTTTTT
CDR3: CASSSGTGNEKLFF
J: TRBJ1-4
V: TRBV12-3/TRBV12-4
D: TRBD1
size: many

DNA: TGCAGTGCTAGGGGTGCCGGGACAGGCCTTGGCTACACCTTC
CDR3: CSARGAGTGLGYTF
J: TRBJ1-2
V: TRBV20-1
D: TRBD1
size: NA

DNA: TGCGCCAGCAGCTTGGAGACAGGGGCGGTCTATGGCTACACCTTC
CDR3: CASSLETGAVYGYTF
J: TRBJ1-2
V: TRBV5-1
D: TRBD1
size: many